A single sample gave rise to the 14 T cell receptor beta chains below, sequenced in a study of blood T cell repertoires in COVID-19. Sequenced by immunoSEQ multiplex PCR; TCRdb stores in-frame clones only, minus some. The table includes hundreds of thousands of clones, 85% detected once. The sample comprised peripheral blood. The receptor set was obtained from a woman between 45 and 65 years old with active or convalescent COVID-19.

The V call is TRBV10-3, the J call TRBJ2-5, with 8 positions matching TRBD1. The V gene end was trimmed by 0 bases and the J gene end by 14 bases; junction bases not matched to a gene: 11. The CDR3 contains 14 residues. Looked up from germline, CDR1 is ENHRY and CDR2 is SYGVKD. CDR3 DNA sequence: TGTGCCATCAGTGAGTCTGTGACAGGGGCCTTTACTTACTTC. This codes for CAISESVTGAFTYF.

This clone was seen just once. The chain uses TRBV5-1 and TRBJ2-7, with 9 bases lining up with TRBD2. The CDR3 loop spans 15 amino acids. The trim removed 4 bases at V and 2 bases at J, leaving 7 bases unmatched. The V gene's germline CDR1 is SGHRS and CDR2 YFSETQ. CDR3 amino acids: CASSEGGGRAYEQYF. The CDR3 DNA is TGCGCCAGCAGCGAGGGGGGCGGGAGGGCCTACGAGCAGTACTTC.

The chain is built from TRBV5-1 and TRBJ1-1, with D uncertain. The CDR3 has 15 amino acids. Deletions cut 0 bases from V and 0 bases from J, with 9 bases between. Germline V CDR1 and CDR2: SGHRS, YFSETQ. The chain's CDR3 is CASSLVEGVNTEAFF. Written as DNA, the CDR3 is TGCGCCAGCAGCTTGGTCGAGGGAGTGAACACTGAAGCTTTCTTT.

The chain couples TRBV30 to TRBJ1-2; tentatively, D is TRBD1 (6 bases). The V gene lost 8 bases and the J gene lost 7 bases, with 17 bases spanning the gap. Germline V lookup: CDR1 GTSNPN, CDR2 SVGIG (reference sequence). The CDR3 consists of 12 residues. CDR3 coding DNA: TGTGCCCTGCGGCAGGGGTCGGGTGGCTACACCTTC. Its translation: CALRQGSGGYTF.

At least ten counts were recorded for this clone. This rearrangement joins TRBV4-1 to TRBJ1-2, with D possibly being TRBD1 (5 bases). CDR3 size: 15 residues. The germline V gene has CDR1 MGHRA and CDR2 YSYEKL. Trimming removed 0 bases from V and 4 bases from J, with 12 bases in between. CDR3 protein: CASSQDGGPSYGYTF. DNA of the CDR3: TGCGCCAGCAGCCAAGACGGGGGACCGAGCTATGGCTACACCTTC.

This chain uses TRBV5-1 with TRBJ2-7; 8 bases line up with TRBD2. The V gene's germline CDR1 is SGHRS and CDR2 YFSETQ. The CDR3 loop spans 14 amino acids. J was trimmed by 0 bases and V by 7 bases; bases with no gene match: 6. The CDR3 DNA sequence: TGCGCCAGCTGTTTAGCGGGGAGCTCCTACGAGCAGTACTTC. Protein: CASCLAGSSYEQYF.

Concerning this clone: The sample contains more than one DNA sequence encoding this CDR3. The chain carries TRBV29-1 and TRBJ1-5, with TRBD1 matching 10 bases. This CDR3 has 12 residues. Looked up from germline, CDR1 is SQVTM and CDR2 is ANQGSEA. V shed 6 bases and J 7 bases; nucleotides not matched to a gene: 3. The CDR3 DNA reads TGCAGCGTGGGGGACAGGGGCCAGCCCCAGCATTTT. This sequence encodes CSVGDRGQPQHF.

CDR3 amino acids: CASSQTSGSYEQYF. As DNA, the CDR3 is TGTGCCAGCAGCCAGACTAGCGGGAGCTACGAGCAGTACTTC. The chain uses TRBV11-2 and TRBJ2-7; 12 nucleotides line up with TRBD2. Germline assignment: CDR1 SGHAT and CDR2 FQNNGV. The CDR3 runs to 14 residues. The J segment lost 3 bases and the V segment lost 5 bases, leaving 2 bases of the junction unmatched.

CDR3 residues: CASTQGWGTYEQYF. CDR3 DNA sequence: TGTGCCAGTACCCAGGGGTGGGGGACCTACGAGCAGTACTTC. V is TRBV19 and J is TRBJ2-7; D is perhaps TRBD1 (6 bases). The CDR3 sequence is 14 residues long. Between the trimmed V and J ends, which lost 7 bases and 2 bases, there was a span of 15 bases. CDR1 and CDR2 (germline): LNHDA, SQIVND (reference sequence).

V is TRBV29-1 and J is TRBJ2-7; TRBD2 might be the D (6 bases). V shed 0 bases and J shed 0 bases, with 9 bases lying between them. The CDR3 sequence is 14 residues long. Germline V gene lookup returns CDR1 SQVTM and CDR2 ANQGSEA. This CDR3 is CSVEDAGPSYEQYF. The CDR3 region has the DNA TGCAGCGTTGAAGATGCGGGGCCCTCCTACGAGCAGTACTTC.

This sequence joins TRBV5-5 and TRBJ2-3; weak D call: TRBD2 (5 bases). The CDR3 runs 14 residues. V was pared by 0 bases and J by 3 bases, with 8 bases between. CDR1 SGHKS and CDR2 YYEKEE come from the germline V gene (reference sequence). The CDR3 DNA follows: TGTGCCAGCAGCTTGGAAGGGAGAACAGATACGCAGTATTTT. Residues: CASSLEGRTDTQYF. The full variable domain, rest sourced from reference TRBV5-5 and TRBJ2-3, is DAGVTQSPTHLIKTRGQQVTLRCSPISGHKSVSWYQQVLGQGPQFIFQYYEKEERGRGNFPDRFSARQFPNYSSELNVNALLLGDSALYLCASSLEGRTDTQYFGPGTRLTVL.

The rearrangement links TRBV19 to TRBJ1-2, with TRBD1 as a possible D gene (6 bases). The ends were cut back, 6 bases at V and 0 bases at J, with 17 bases in the middle. Germline V gene sequence: CDR1 LNHDA, CDR2 SQIVND (reference sequence). This CDR3 is built from 16 residues. The CDR3 reads CASRFPGHRANYGYTF. In DNA, the CDR3 is TGTGCCAGTAGATTCCCGGGACACAGAGCTAACTATGGCTACACCTTC.

The gene calls are TRBV12-3 or TRBV12-4 and TRBJ1-4; no firm D call. The V end was cut by 11 bases, the J end by 8 bases, with 15 bases between. This CDR3 has 12 residues. CDR3 coding DNA: TGTGCCTCCTCGGGGATAGGGGAAAAACTGTTTTTT. This encodes CASSGIGEKLFF.

This clone was recorded once. The DNA for the CDR3 is TGTGCCAGCAGCGCCGGGACTAGCGGGAGATTCGAGCAGTTCTTC. Protein product: CASSAGTSGRFEQFF. This chain uses TRBV3-1 (or the pseudogene TRBV3-2) with TRBJ2-1; the match to TRBD2 covers 14 bases. CDR3 length: 15 amino acids. The junction had 7 bases not matched to a gene; V was cut back by 5 bases and J by 10 bases. Germline V gene sequence: CDR1 LGHDT, CDR2 YNNKEL (reference sequence).